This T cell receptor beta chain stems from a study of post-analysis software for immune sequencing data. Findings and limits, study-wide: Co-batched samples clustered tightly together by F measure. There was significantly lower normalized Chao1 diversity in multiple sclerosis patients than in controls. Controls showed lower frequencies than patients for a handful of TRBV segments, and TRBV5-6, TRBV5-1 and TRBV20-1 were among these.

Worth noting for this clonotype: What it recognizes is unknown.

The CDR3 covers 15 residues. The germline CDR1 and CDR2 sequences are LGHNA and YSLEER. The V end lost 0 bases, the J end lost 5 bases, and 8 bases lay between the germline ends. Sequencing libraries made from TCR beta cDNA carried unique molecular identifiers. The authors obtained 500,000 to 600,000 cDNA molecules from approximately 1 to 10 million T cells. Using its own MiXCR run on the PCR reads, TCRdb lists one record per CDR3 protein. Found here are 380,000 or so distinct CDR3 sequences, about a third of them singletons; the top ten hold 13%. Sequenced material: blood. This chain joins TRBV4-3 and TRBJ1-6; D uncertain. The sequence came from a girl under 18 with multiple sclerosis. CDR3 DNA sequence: TGCGCCAGCAGCCAAGATTTAACGGATAATTCACCCCTCCACTTT. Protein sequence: CASSQDLTDNSPLHF.